Detailed here is one T cell receptor (beta chain). The antigen is unknown. The sample is drawn from a study of identical twins. cDNA carried unique molecular identifiers, and a universal primer site was added by template switching. In TCRdb, the 5' RACE reads were re-called with MiXCR into one record per CDR3 protein. The repertoire holds some 1,700,000 distinct CDR3 sequences, 25% to 35% seen once, with over 0.25% in the top ten. Overall study results and limits: High-abundance cord blood beta clonotypes had fewer insertions; memory repertoires showed none. The analysis was cross-sectional rather than longitudinal within donors. For monozygotic twins, models underestimated out-of-frame TCR alpha sharing.

The origin of this receptor is a newborn girl in good health. Sequencing was performed on cord blood.

CDR3 nucleotide sequence: TGTGCCAGCAGACATGGAGGAGATACGCAGTATTTT. Protein product: CASRHGGDTQYF. The V and J genes are TRBV14 and TRBJ2-3; tentative D call: TRBD2 (5 bases). There are 12 residues in the CDR3. V was shortened by 6 bases and J by 5 bases, with 9 bases between the two germline ends. Looked up from germline, CDR1 is SGHDN and CDR2 is FVKESK.